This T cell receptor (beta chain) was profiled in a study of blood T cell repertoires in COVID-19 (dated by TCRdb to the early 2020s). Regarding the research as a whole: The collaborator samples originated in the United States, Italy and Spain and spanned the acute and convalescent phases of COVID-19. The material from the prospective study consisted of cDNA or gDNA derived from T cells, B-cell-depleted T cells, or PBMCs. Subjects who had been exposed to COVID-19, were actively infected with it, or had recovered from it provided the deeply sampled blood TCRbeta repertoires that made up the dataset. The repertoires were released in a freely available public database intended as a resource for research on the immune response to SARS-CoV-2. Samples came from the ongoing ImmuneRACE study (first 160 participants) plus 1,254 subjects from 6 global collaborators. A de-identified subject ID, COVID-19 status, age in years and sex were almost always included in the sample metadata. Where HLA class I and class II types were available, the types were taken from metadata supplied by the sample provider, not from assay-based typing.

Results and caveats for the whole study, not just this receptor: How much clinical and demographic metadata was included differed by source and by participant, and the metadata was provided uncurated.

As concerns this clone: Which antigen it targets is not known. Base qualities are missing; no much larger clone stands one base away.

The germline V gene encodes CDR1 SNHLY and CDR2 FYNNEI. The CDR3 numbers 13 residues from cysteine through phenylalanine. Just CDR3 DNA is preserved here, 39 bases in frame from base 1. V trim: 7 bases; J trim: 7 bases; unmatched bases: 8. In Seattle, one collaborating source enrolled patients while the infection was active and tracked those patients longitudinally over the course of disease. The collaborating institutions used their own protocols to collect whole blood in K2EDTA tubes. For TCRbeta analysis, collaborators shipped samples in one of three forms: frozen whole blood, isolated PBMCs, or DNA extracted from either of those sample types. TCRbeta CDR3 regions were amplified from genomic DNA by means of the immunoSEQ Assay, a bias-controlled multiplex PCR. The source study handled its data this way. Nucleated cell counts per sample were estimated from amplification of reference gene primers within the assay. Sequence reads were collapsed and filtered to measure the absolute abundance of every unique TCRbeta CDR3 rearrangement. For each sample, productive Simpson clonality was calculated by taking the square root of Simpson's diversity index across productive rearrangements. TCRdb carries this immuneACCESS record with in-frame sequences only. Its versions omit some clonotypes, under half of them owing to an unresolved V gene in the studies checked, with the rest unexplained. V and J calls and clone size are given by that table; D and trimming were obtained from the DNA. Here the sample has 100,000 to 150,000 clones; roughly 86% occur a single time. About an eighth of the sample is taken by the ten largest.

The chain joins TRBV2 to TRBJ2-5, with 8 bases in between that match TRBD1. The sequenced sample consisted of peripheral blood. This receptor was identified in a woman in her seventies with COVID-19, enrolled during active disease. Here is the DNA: TGTGCCAGCACGCGACAGGGGACAGGGACCCAGTACTTC. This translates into CASTRQGTGTQYF.